This record covers a single TCR beta chain. This specimen belongs to a study of blood T cell repertoires in COVID-19. At the level of the study: Specimens from acute and convalescent COVID-19 originated in the United States, Italy and Spain.

Generated by immunoSEQ multiplex PCR, the TCRdb table keeps only in-frame clones and is missing some. The sample has roughly 70,000 clones; roughly nine tenths are singletons. V gave up 0 bases and J gave up 2 bases, with 10 bases separating them. Germline V CDR1 and CDR2: MGHRA, YSYEKL. The CDR3 contains 15 residues. Sample: peripheral blood. The chain links TRBV4-1 to TRBJ1-2; no clear D. The receptor was isolated from a man aged 55 to 70 with acute or convalescent COVID-19. Here the CDR3 DNA reads TGCGCCAGCAGCCAAGAACCAGGCCCAAACTATGGCTACACCTTC. This gives the protein CASSQEPGPNYGYTF.